This passage covers 19 T cell receptor beta chains from one sample sequenced in a study of cytomegalovirus exposure and HLA in healthy donors. The PCR had 60 Vbeta and 13 Jbeta primers. The repertoire was sequenced with immunoSEQ multiplex PCR; TCRdb's copy has only in-frame clones and lacks some. The table shows more than 200,000 clones, with about 70% occurring only once. The sequencing input was PBMCs. The source is a man aged 40-49 years in good health and CMV-seropositive.

Only a few counts were recorded for this clone. This rearrangement joins TRBV7-9 to TRBJ1-4; tentative D call: TRBD1 (6 bases). This CDR3 has 12 amino acids. Germline V gene data show CDR1 as SEHNR and CDR2 as FQNEAQ (reference sequence). The V end was cut by 4 bases, the J end by 12 bases, with 12 bases between. The CDR3: CASSYPEGELFF. In DNA form, the CDR3 reads TGTGCCAGCAGCTATCCCGAGGGGGAACTGTTTTTT.

The rearrangement links TRBV6-5 to TRBJ2-7; D possibly corresponds to TRBD1 (6 bases). V was pared by 5 bases and J by 6 bases, with 17 bases between. Germline V gene lookup returns CDR1 MNHEY and CDR2 SVGAGI. This CDR3 has 14 amino acids. The DNA of the CDR3 is TGTGCCAGCAGTCCCCTCGACAGGTTTTCCGAGCAGTACTTC. This gives the protein CASSPLDRFSEQYF.

The chain recombines TRBV7-3 with TRBJ2-3; D possibly corresponds to TRBD2 (6 bases). Germline CDR1 is SGHTA and CDR2 is FQGTGA. This CDR3 has 16 residues. The V and J ends lost 1 base and 6 bases respectively, with 17 bases between them. The CDR3 reads CASSLNGRGSGDTQYF. CDR3 in DNA: TGTGCCAGCAGCTTAAACGGGAGAGGATCCGGTGATACGCAGTATTTT.

A remark on this clone: The junction and the germline gene differ at one end; a read error may be behind it. The chain employs TRBV2 and TRBJ1-5; D possibly corresponds to TRBD1 (6 bases). CDR1 is SNHLY and CDR2 is FYNNEI in the germline V gene. The CDR3 totals 15 residues. CDR3 nucleotides: TGTGCCAGCAGGGAAGAACAGGGTAGCAATCAGCCCCAGCATTTT. As protein: CASREEQGSNQPQHF.

This clone was detected only once. This sequence joins TRBV5-5 and TRBJ2-7; 7 bases align to TRBD1. CDR3 length equals 16 residues. CDR1 and CDR2 (germline): SGHKS, YYEKEE (reference sequence). Unmatched junction bases numbered 9, after V lost 0 bases and J lost 3 bases. The CDR3 here is CASSLDSTGSFYEQYF. CDR3 coding DNA: TGTGCCAGCAGCTTGGATTCGACAGGGAGCTTCTACGAGCAGTACTTC.

The gene calls are TRBV27 and TRBJ1-5; 9 bases agree with TRBD1. CDR1 MNHEY and CDR2 SMNVEV come from the germline V gene (reference sequence). V shed 8 bases and J 7 bases; nucleotides not matched to a gene: 12. The CDR3 covers 15 residues. CDR3 sequence (DNA): TGTGCCAGCGCAGCAGGTACAGGGGGCGCACAGCCCCAGCATTTT. Its protein is CASAAGTGGAQPQHF.

The chain combines TRBV4-3 with TRBJ2-4, with a possible D match to TRBD2 (6 bases). This CDR3 has 14 amino acids. Germline V gives CDR1 LGHNA, CDR2 YSLEER. V was trimmed by 0 bases and J by 9 bases, leaving 12 bases between them. CDR3 region: CASSQDRRASIQYF. The DNA for the CDR3 is TGCGCCAGCAGCCAAGATCGGAGGGCGAGCATTCAGTACTTC.

This clone was seen a few times. The rearrangement uses TRBV6-5 and TRBJ2-5, with D possibly TRBD1 on 5 matching bases. The CDR3 is 15 amino acids. The V end was cut by 4 bases, the J end by 1 base, with 13 bases between. Germline loops: CDR1 MNHEY, CDR2 SVGAGI. CDR3 bases: TGTGCCAGCAGTTCCGGTCGACAGCTCCAAGAGACCCAGTACTTC. Its translation: CASSSGRQLQETQYF.

The DNA of the CDR3 is TGTGCCAGCAGCTCAGGGTCAGGTCAGCCCCAGCATTTT. Protein: CASSSGSGQPQHF. This chain uses TRBV28 with TRBJ1-5, with D possibly TRBD1 on 5 matching bases. V gave up 6 bases and J gave up 6 bases, with 12 bases separating them. CDR1 is MDHEN and CDR2 is SYDVKM in the germline V gene. There are 13 residues in the CDR3. Full variable domain (remainder filled in from reference TRBV28 and TRBJ1-5): DVKVTQSSRYLVKRTGEKVFLECVQDMDHENMFWYRQDPGLGLRLIYFSYDVKMKEKGDIPEGYSVSREKKERFSLILESASTNQTSMYLCASSSGSGQPQHFGDGTRLSIL.

This clone was seen only a few times. The rearrangement joins TRBV19 to TRBJ2-7, with D possibly being TRBD2 (6 bases). V shed 2 bases and J shed 4 bases, with 12 bases lying between them. Germline values: CDR1 LNHDA, CDR2 SQIVND (reference sequence). This CDR3 is built from 14 residues. The chain's CDR3 is CASSIKTEGYEQYF. The CDR3 nucleotides read TGTGCCAGTAGTATAAAGACGGAGGGGTACGAGCAGTACTTC.

The sample holds a few counts of this clone. J is TRBJ2-3 and V is TRBV6-5; unclear D gene. Germline assignment: CDR1 MNHEY and CDR2 SVGAGI. V was cut by 4 bases and J by 8 bases, with 13 bases left in between. The CDR3 spans 13 residues. This CDR3 reads CASSSSAVGTQYF. The CDR3 DNA sequence: TGTGCCAGCAGTTCCTCGGCGGTTGGTACGCAGTATTTT.

This chain links TRBV29-1 with TRBJ2-7, with D possibly matching TRBD1 (6 bases). Germline-derived CDR1 and CDR2 are SQVTM and ANQGSEA. The CDR3 is made up of 13 amino acids. With 5 bases removed from V and 4 bases from J, the gap between germline ends came to 15 bases. Here the CDR3 DNA reads TGCAGCGTTCGAGGGGGTGGTGGGTACGAGCAGTACTTC. Protein product: CSVRGGGGYEQYF.

V gene TRBV12-5 combines with J gene TRBJ2-4; 10 nucleotides match TRBD1. The V and J ends lost 2 bases and 2 bases, in that order; junction bases with no gene match: 9. This CDR3 is built from 18 residues. Looked up from germline, CDR1 is LGHNT and CDR2 is FRNRAP. The CDR3 bases are TGTGCTAGTGGTTTGACCCAGCGACAGGGGGCGACCAAAAACATTCAGTACTTC. It yields the protein CASGLTQRQGATKNIQYF.

The rearrangement uses TRBV19 and TRBJ1-3; 10 bases are shared with TRBD1. The CDR3 runs to 16 residues. Germline lookup yields CDR1 LNHDA and CDR2 SQIVND (reference sequence). J lost 0 bases, V lost 4 bases, and 3 bases had no gene match. The CDR3 sequence: CASSTGQGSSGNTIYF. DNA of the CDR3: TGTGCCAGTAGTACGGGACAGGGGAGCTCTGGAAACACCATATATTTT.

This chain links TRBV19 with TRBJ1-2; weak D call: TRBD1 (6 bases). Trimming stripped 3 bases from V and 5 bases from J, with 10 bases between. The CDR3 extends over 13 amino acids. From germline, CDR1 is LNHDA and CDR2 SQIVND (reference sequence). CDR3 DNA sequence: TGTGCCAGTAGTATGGGGGCGGAGTATGGCTACACCTTC. This gives the protein CASSMGAEYGYTF.

This clone turned up a few times. The rearrangement links TRBV7-9 to TRBJ1-1, with 12 positions matching TRBD1. V was clipped by 5 bases and J by 0 bases; unmatched bases: 7. Germline V gene data show CDR1 as SEHNR and CDR2 as FQNEAQ (reference sequence). This CDR3 has 17 residues. CDR3 sequence reads: CASSRDRGQRMNTEAFF. The CDR3 bases are TGTGCCAGCAGCCGGGACAGGGGGCAGAGGATGAACACTGAAGCTTTCTTT.

This chain links TRBV4-1 with TRBJ1-1; D may be TRBD1 (5 bases). Germline-derived CDR1 and CDR2 are MGHRA and YSYEKL. CDR3 length: 14 residues. V was pared by 1 base and J by 6 bases, with 12 bases between. The CDR3 sequence is CASSQVIGAPEAFF. CDR3 coding DNA: TGCGCCAGCAGCCAAGTGATAGGGGCCCCTGAAGCTTTCTTT.

The chain combines TRBV15 with TRBJ1-1; tentatively, D is TRBD1 (6 bases). The CDR3 consists of 13 residues. Trimming removed 9 bases from V and 0 bases from J, with 11 bases in between. CDR1 and CDR2 from the germline V gene are LNHNV and YYDKDF (reference sequence). The CDR3 coding sequence is TGTGCCACTTCGGACAGTATGAACACTGAAGCTTTCTTT. It specifies CATSDSMNTEAFF.

A note on this clone: Other DNA sequences in this sample translate to the same CDR3. CDR3 loop: CASSREGGLGEGGAEAFF. CDR3 in DNA: TGTGCCAGTAGCAGGGAAGGGGGCTTGGGCGAGGGAGGCGCTGAAGCTTTCTTT. This rearrangement joins TRBV19 to TRBJ1-1; 7 bases match TRBD1. This CDR3 region has 18 residues. V lost 6 bases and J lost 6; bases outside the gene matches: 22. CDR1 and CDR2 from the germline V gene are LNHDA and SQIVND (reference sequence).